This T cell receptor beta chain was sequenced for a study of shared clonotypes between healthy human individuals (dated by TCRdb to about 2020). About the full investigation: The cohort comprised a couple of women and a few men aged 18 to 49 years. For each donor, CD4 naive and CD4 memory were each given three plates, CD8 naive was given two plates, and CD8 memory was given one plate. The study deeply sequenced blood TCR repertoires of about five healthy adults to estimate repertoire size and the extent of clonotype sharing between individuals. To increase sequencing depth and limit assay-specific biases, TCR repertoire library preparation and sequencing were carried out by different laboratories using diverse techniques. Per donor, leukapheresis produced somewhere between about 0.94 and 9 billion PBMCs.

What the study reported, not specific to this receptor: Sampling was limited to blood, and TCR repertoires in tissue likely differ from TCR repertoires in blood. About 4.5% of naive CD4, more than 3% of naive CD8, approximately 2% of memory CD4, and less than 0.45% of memory CD8 clonotypes were shared across a few donors. Larger estimated clonotype richness was generally found for naive subsets than for memory subsets. Because the study included only a small number of donors, the genetic and exposure-history diversity represented was limited. Rarefaction of sorted-subset datasets indicated incomplete sequencing despite the large sequencing depth. Compared with non-shared clonotypes, the clonotypes found in all four sorted-subset donors had higher generation probabilities. Pairwise subsampling led to the expectation that sequencing depth would affect the degree of clonotype sharing among donors.

CD8 naive samples were CD45RO-negative cells positively selected for CCR7, giving a CD45RA+CCR7+ population that excluded TemRA cells. Donors were healthy HIV-negative adults with no recently reported acute infections or vaccinations. Every donor was a Caucasian adult living in Nashville, Tennessee, USA. After blood collection by leukapheresis, PBMCs were isolated using Ficoll-Histopaque density gradient centrifugation and then cryopreserved in the vapor phase of liquid nitrogen. Analytical flow cytometry was used to check the purity and quantity of every magnetically sorted T cell population. Each sorted fraction had its genomic DNA isolated and then quantified by UV absorbance on a Nanodrop 2000c. Using the deep immunoSEQ assay, TCR CDR3 regions were amplified from genomic DNA by multiplex PCR. Extracted genomic DNA from each cell subset was spread evenly across all wells of several immunoSEQ 96-well plates, with each plate serving as a replicate. For sorted subsets, about 200 ng genomic DNA, equal to tens of thousands of T cell genomes, was loaded into each replicate PCR. Purified libraries were measured with a Qubit 3.0 fluorometer, size-checked on a Bioanalyzer 2100, and measured again with the KAPA Library Quantification kit. Every immunoSEQ 96-well plate was sequenced on a dedicated single-read 150-cycle Illumina NextSeq 550 flow cell. In the authors' own workflow: Because the immunoSEQ output included only junctional sequences and no quality scores, the filtering could not be the same as the filtering used for full-length reads. To assign V/J genes and CDR3, sequences were annotated using PyIR, a Python wrapper for IgBLAST v1.9, with IMGT germline references. Reads were removed for weak V/J assignments (E-value above 1e-6), missing CDR3, stop codons, out-of-frame junctions, or ambiguous translated residues. V3J clonotypes were defined as sequences sharing the same inferred V gene, J gene, and CDR3 amino acid sequence. To compute the percentage overlap between repertoires, the number of shared unique clonotypes was divided by the size of the smaller repertoire. RTK rarefaction, the Chao1 estimator, and Recon v2.1 estimates of unobserved clonotypes were used to assess repertoire richness. Generation probabilities for all TCRbeta clonotypes obtained by the gDNA method from several donors were computed using OLGA. Drawn from immuneACCESS, this table holds only the in-frame rearrangements with V and J called that TCRdb kept. Clones are partly lost; checked studies trace under half to an unresolved V gene and leave the rest unexplained. D and trimming come from the DNA, and the V and J calls and clone size come from that table. Within this sample are just over 2,000,000 clones, with less than 95% of them counted one time only. About 1.1% of the sample belongs to the ten largest clones.

Notes on this clone: Its antigen is currently not known. No quality values exist for individual bases; no much larger clone is one base distant.

CDR1 and CDR2 are drawn from the germline V gene: MNHEY, SVGAGI. The CDR3 covers 13 residues, taking in both the cysteine and the phenylalanine. Only the CDR3 portion is preserved as DNA: 39 bases, with reading frame beginning at the first base. The chain links TRBV6-5 with TRBJ1-3, and the D gene may be TRBD1, 5 bases matching. What was sequenced was naive CD8+ T cells sorted from blood. The label giving this sample's cell subset or site can be read as: CD45RA+CCR7+. The sequence derives from a young man in good health. The DNA sequence follows: TGTTCCTCGTTCGGGGCAAACGGAAACACCATATATTTT. Protein translation: CSSFGANGNTIYF.